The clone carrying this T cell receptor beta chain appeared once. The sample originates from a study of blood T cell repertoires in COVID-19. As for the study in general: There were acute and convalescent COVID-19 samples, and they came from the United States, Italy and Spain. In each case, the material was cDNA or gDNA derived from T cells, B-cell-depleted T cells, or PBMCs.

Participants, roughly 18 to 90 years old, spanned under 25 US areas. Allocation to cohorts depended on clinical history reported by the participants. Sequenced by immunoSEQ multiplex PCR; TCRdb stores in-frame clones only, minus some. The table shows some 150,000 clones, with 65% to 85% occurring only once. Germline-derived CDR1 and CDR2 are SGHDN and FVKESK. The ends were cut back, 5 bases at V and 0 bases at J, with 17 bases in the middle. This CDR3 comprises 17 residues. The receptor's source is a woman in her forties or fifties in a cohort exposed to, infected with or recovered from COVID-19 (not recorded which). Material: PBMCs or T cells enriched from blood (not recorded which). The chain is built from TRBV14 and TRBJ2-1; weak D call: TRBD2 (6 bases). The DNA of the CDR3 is TGTGCCAGCAGCAAGAGTTCTAGCGCGGGCTCCTACAATGAGCAGTTCTTC. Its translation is CASSKSSSAGSYNEQFF. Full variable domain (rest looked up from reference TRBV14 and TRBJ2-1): EAGVTQFPSHSVIEKGQTVTLRCDPISGHDNLYWYRRVMGKEIKFLLHFVKESKQDESGMPNNRFLAERTGGTYSTLKVQPAELEDSGVYFCASSKSSSAGSYNEQFFGPGTRLTVL.